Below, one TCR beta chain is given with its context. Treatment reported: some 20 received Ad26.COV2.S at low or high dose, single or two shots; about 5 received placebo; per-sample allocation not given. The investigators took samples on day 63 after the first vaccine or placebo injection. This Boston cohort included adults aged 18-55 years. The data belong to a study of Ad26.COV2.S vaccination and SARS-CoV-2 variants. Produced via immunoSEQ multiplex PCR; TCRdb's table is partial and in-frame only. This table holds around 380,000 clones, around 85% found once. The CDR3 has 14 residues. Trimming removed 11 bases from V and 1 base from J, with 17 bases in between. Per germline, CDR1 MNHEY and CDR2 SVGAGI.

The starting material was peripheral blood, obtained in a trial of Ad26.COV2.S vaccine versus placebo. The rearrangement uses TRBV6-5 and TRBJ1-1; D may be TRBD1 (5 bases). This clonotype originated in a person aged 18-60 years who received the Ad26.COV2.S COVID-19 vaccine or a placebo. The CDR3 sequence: CACQLTGPNTEAFF. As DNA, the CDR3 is TGTGCCTGCCAACTAACAGGACCGAACACTGAAGCTTTCTTT.